The sample holds many counts of the clone carrying this T cell receptor beta chain. A TCRbeta library incorporating unique molecular identifiers was prepared. TCRdb recomputed calls from the PCR reads with MiXCR, one row per CDR3 protein. The table records roughly 310,000 distinct CDR3 sequences, more than 20% of them present only once. The data are from a study of T-cell reconstitution after alpha-beta-depleted transplantation in children. Germline-derived CDR1 and CDR2 are SGHRS and YFSETQ. CDR3 size: 12 residues. With 1 base removed from V and 10 bases from J, the gap between germline ends came to 9 bases.

The gene calls are TRBV5-1 and TRBJ2-1, with D uncertain. The sequences come from PBMCs, mostly from graft donor cells, collected 180 days after TCRalphabeta/CD19-depleted stem cell transplant. This sequence originates from a male patient between 10 and 17 years old who had a stem cell transplant for acute lymphoblastic leukemia, so the T cells may come from the graft donor. CDR3 sequence reads: CASSLLSREQFF. CDR3 in DNA: TGCGCCAGCAGCTTGTTAAGTCGCGAGCAGTTCTTC.